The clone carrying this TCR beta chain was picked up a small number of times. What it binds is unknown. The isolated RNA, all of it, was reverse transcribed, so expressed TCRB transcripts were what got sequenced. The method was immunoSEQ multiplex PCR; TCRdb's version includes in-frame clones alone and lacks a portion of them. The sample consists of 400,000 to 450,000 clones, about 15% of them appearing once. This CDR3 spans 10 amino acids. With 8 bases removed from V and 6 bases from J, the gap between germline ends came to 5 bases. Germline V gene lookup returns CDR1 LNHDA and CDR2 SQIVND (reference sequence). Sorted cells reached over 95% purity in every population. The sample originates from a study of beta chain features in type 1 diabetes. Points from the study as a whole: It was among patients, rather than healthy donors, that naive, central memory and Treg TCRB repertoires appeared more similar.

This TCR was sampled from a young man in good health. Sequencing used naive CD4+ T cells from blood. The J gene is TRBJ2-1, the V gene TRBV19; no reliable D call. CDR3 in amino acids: CASFGNEQFF. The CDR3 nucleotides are TGTGCCAGTTTTGGCAATGAGCAGTTCTTC.